This T cell receptor beta chain came from a study of blood T cell repertoires in COVID-19 (dated by TCRdb to the early 2020s). Regarding the complete study: The collaborator samples originated in the United States, Italy and Spain and spanned the acute and convalescent phases of COVID-19. The material from the prospective study consisted of cDNA or gDNA derived from T cells, B-cell-depleted T cells, or PBMCs. The dataset comprised deeply sampled blood TCRbeta repertoires from subjects exposed to, actively infected with, or recovered from COVID-19. A freely available public database, intended as a resource for researchers studying the immune response to SARS-CoV-2, is where the repertoires were released. Samples came from the ongoing ImmuneRACE study (first 160 participants) plus 1,254 subjects from 6 global collaborators. Where available, HLA class I and class II types were taken from metadata supplied by the sample provider and were not determined by assay-based typing. Nearly every sample came with metadata listing a de-identified subject ID, COVID-19 status, age in years and sex. The paper's findings and limits, for the study overall: The amount of clinical and demographic metadata varied by source and participant and was provided uncurated.

From its cysteine to its phenylalanine, the CDR3 spans 12 amino acids. The read is trimmed to its CDR3 DNA, 36 bases read in frame from base 1. The V end loses 6 bases and the J end loses 6 bases, and a stretch of 11 bases separates them. The germline V gene gives CDR1 as MDHEN and CDR2 as SYDVKM. The immunoSEQ Assay, a bias-controlled multiplex PCR, was used to amplify TCRbeta CDR3 regions from genomic DNA. Per the original workflow: Nucleated cell counts per sample were estimated from amplification of reference gene primers within the assay. To quantify the absolute abundance of each unique TCRbeta CDR3 rearrangement, sequence reads were collapsed and filtered. For each sample, productive Simpson clonality was calculated as the square root of Simpson's diversity index across productive rearrangements. In TCRdb, the immuneACCESS table is reduced to in-frame sequences with V and J assigned. These tables do not hold every clone; where another copy was compared, an unresolved V gene accounts for under half, and the others remain unexplained. That table supplies the V and J calls and clone size; D and trimming were determined from the DNA. Here the sample has 200,000 to 250,000 clones; around 84% occur a single time. 10% to 15% of the sample rests with the top ten.

A note on this clone: Its antigen target is currently unknown. Within one base of it there is no much larger clone, and no base qualities were kept.

Each collaborating institution followed its own protocols to collect whole blood in K2EDTA tubes. For TCRbeta analysis, collaborator samples were shipped as frozen whole blood, as isolated PBMCs, or as DNA extracted from either sample type. This receptor was taken from a human donor in a cohort sampled during active COVID-19. Material for sequencing was peripheral blood. The chain joins TRBV28 to TRBJ1-1; confidence is insufficient to name the D gene. The CDR3 here reads CASSLRQAEAFF. The nucleotide sequence reads as follows: TGTGCCAGCAGCCTCCGCCAGGCTGAAGCTTTCTTT.